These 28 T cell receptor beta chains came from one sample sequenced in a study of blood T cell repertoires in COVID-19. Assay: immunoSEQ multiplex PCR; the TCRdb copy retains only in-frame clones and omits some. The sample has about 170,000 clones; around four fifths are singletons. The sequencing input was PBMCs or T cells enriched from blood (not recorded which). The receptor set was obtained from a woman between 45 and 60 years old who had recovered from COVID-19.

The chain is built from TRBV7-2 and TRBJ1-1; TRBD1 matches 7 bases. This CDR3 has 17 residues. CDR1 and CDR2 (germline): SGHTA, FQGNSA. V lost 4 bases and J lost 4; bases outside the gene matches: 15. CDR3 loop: CASSWRGTGVVGTEAFF. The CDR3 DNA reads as TGTGCCAGCAGCTGGAGGGGAACAGGGGTCGTTGGCACTGAAGCTTTCTTT.

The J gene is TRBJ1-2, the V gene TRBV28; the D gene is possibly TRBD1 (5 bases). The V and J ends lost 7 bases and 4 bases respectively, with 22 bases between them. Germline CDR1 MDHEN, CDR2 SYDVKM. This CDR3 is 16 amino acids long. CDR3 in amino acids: CASTGSGAEETYGYTF. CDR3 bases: TGTGCCAGCACTGGGAGCGGGGCCGAAGAGACCTATGGCTACACCTTC.

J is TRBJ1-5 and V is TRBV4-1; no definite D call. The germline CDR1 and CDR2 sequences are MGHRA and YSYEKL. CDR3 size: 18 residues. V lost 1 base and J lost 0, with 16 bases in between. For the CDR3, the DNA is TGCGCCAGCAGCCAAGGAGCGTCAGGAGGGCATAGCAATCAGCCCCAGCATTTT. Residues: CASSQGASGGHSNQPQHF.

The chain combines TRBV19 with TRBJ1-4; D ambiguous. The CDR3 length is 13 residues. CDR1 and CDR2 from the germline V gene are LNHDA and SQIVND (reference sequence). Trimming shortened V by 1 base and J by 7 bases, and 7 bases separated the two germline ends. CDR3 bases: TGTGCCAGTAGTATAGTCCTCTCTGAAAAACTGTTTTTT. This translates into CASSIVLSEKLFF. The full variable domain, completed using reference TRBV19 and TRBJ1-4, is DGGITQSPKYLFRKEGQNVTLSCEQNLNHDAMYWYRQDPGQGLRLIYYSQIVNDFQKGDIAEGYSVSREKKESFPLTVTSAQKNPTAFYLCASSIVLSEKLFFGSGTQLSVL.

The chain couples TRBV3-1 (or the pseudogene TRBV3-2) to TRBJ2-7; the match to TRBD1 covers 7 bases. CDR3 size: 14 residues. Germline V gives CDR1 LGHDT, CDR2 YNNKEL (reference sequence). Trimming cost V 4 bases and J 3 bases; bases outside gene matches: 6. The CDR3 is CASSPTGISYEQYV. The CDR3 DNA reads TGTGCCAGCAGCCCGACAGGGATCAGCTACGAGCAGTACGTC.

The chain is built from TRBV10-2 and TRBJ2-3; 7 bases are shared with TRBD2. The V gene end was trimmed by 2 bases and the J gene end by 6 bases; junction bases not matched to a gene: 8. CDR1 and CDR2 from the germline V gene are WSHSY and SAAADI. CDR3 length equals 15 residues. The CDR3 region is CASSETPGLTDTQYF. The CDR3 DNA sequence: TGCGCCAGCAGTGAGACTCCGGGACTAACGGATACGCAGTATTTT.

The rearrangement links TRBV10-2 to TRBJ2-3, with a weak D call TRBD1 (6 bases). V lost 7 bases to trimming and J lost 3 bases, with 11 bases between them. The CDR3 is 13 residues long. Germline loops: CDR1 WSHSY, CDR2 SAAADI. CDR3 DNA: TGCGCCAGCATTTGGGACAAGACAGATACGCAGTATTTT. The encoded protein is CASIWDKTDTQYF.

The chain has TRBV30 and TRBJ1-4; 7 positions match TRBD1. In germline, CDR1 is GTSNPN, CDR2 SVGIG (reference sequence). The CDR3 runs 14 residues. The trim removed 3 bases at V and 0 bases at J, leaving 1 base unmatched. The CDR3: CAWRGTATNEKLFF. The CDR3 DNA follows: TGTGCCTGGAGGGGGACAGCAACTAATGAAAAACTGTTTTTT.

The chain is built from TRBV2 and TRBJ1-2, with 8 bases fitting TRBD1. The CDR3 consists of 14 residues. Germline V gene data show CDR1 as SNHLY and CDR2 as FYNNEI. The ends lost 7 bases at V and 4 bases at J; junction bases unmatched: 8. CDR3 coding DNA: TGTGCCAGCACGGACAGGGAGTTTAGCTATGGCTACACCTTC. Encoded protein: CASTDREFSYGYTF. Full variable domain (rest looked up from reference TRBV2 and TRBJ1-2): EPEVTQTPSHQVTQMGQEVILRCVPISNHLYFYWYRQILGQKVEFLVSFYNNEISEKSEIFDDQFSVERPDGSNFTLKIRSTKLEDSAMYFCASTDREFSYGYTFGSGTRLTVV.

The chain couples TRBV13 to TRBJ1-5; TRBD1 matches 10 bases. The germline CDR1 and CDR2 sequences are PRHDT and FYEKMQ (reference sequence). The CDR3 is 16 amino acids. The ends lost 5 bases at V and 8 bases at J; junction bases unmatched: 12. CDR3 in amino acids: CASSRGGTGEAKPQHF. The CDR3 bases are TGTGCCAGCAGCCGGGGGGGGACAGGGGAGGCCAAGCCCCAGCATTTT.

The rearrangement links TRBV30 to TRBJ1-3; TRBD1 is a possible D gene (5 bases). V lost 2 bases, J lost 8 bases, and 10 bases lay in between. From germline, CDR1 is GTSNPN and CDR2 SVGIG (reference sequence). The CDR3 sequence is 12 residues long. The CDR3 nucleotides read TGTGCCTGGAGTAGGGGCTGGGACACCATATATTTT. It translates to CAWSRGWDTIYF.

The CDR3 here is CASRQTGNPYGYTF. The CDR3 DNA reads TGTGCCAGCAGGCAGACAGGAAATCCTTATGGCTACACCTTC. The chain has TRBV14 and TRBJ1-2, with D possibly being TRBD1 (6 bases). The germline V gene has CDR1 SGHDN and CDR2 FVKESK. V lost 6 bases and J 5 bases, leaving 16 bases between the germline ends. The CDR3 loop spans 14 amino acids.

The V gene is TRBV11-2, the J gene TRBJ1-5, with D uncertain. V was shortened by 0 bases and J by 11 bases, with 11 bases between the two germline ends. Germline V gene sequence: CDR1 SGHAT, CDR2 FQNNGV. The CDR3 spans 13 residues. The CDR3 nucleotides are TGTGCCAGCAGCTTAGATCAAAGAGGAGCCCAGCATTTT. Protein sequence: CASSLDQRGAQHF.

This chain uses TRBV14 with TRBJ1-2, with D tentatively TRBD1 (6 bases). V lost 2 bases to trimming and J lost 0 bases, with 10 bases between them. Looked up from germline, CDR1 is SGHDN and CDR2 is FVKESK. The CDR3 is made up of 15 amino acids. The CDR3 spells CASSQYRTANYGYTF. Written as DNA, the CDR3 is TGTGCCAGCAGCCAATATCGGACAGCTAACTATGGCTACACCTTC. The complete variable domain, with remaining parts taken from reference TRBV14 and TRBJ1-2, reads EAGVTQFPSHSVIEKGQTVTLRCDPISGHDNLYWYRRVMGKEIKFLLHFVKESKQDESGMPNNRFLAERTGGTYSTLKVQPAELEDSGVYFCASSQYRTANYGYTFGSGTRLTVV.

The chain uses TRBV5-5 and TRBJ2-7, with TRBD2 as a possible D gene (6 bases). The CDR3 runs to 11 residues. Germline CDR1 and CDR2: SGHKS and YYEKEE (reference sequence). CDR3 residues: CASSSDREQYV. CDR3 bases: TGTGCCAGCAGCTCCGACCGGGAGCAATACGTC.

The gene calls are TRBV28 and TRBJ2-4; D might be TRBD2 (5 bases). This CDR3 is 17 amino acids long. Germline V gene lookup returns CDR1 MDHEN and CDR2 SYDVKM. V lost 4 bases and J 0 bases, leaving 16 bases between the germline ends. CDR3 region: CASSSQRRGLAKNIQYF. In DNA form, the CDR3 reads TGTGCCAGCAGTTCCCAAAGGCGAGGACTAGCCAAAAACATTCAGTACTTC.

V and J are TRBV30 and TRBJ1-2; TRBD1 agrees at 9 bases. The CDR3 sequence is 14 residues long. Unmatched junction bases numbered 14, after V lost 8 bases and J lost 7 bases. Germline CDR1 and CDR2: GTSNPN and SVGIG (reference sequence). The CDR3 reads CAGKRTGDFFGYTF. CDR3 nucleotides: TGTGCCGGGAAGAGGACAGGGGATTTCTTTGGCTACACCTTC.

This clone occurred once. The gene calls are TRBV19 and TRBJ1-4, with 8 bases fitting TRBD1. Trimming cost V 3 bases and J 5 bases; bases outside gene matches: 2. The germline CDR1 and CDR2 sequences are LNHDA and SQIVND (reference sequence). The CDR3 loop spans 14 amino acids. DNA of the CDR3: TGTGCCAGTAGTATGAGACAGGGGAATGAAAAACTGTTTTTT. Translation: CASSMRQGNEKLFF.

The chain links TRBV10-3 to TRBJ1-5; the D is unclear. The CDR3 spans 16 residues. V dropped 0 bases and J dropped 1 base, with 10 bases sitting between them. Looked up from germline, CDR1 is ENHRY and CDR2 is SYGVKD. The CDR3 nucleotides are TGTGCCATCAGTGAGTCGACTCGTGGGAGCAATCAGCCCCAGCATTTT. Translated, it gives CAISESTRGSNQPQHF.

This CDR3 reads CASSRGNTIYF. The CDR3 bases are TGTGCCAGCAGTCGTGGAAACACCATATATTTT. V usage is TRBV2 and J usage is TRBJ1-3; D ambiguous. Germline assignment: CDR1 SNHLY and CDR2 FYNNEI. The ends were cut back, 5 bases at V and 3 bases at J, with 2 bases in the middle. The CDR3 covers 11 residues.

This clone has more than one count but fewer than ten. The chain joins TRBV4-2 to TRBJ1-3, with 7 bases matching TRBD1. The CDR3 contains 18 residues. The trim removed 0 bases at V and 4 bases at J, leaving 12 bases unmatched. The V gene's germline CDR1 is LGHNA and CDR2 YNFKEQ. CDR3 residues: CASSQEGGGGGGGNTIYF. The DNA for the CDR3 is TGTGCCAGCAGCCAAGAAGGTGGCGGAGGGGGCGGAGGAAACACCATATATTTT.

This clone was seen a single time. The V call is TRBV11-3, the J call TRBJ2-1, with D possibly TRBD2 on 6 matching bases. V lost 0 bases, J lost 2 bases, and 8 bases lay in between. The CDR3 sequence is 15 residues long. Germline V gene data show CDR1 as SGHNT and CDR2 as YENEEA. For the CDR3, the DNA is TGTGCCAGCAGCTTAGAGGGCGGGACCTACAATGAGCAGTTCTTC. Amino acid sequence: CASSLEGGTYNEQFF.

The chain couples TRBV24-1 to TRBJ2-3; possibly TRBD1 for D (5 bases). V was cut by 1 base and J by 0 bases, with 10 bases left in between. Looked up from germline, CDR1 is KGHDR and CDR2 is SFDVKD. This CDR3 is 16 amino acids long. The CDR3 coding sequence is TGTGCCACCAGTGATTTAGGGGTGGGAAGCACAGATACGCAGTATTTT. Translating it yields CATSDLGVGSTDTQYF.

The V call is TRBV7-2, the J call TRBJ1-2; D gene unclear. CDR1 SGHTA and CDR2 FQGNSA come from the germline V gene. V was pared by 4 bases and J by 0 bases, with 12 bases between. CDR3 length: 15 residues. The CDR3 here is CASSSAPGSNYGYTF. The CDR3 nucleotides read TGTGCCAGCAGCTCCGCCCCGGGGTCTAACTATGGCTACACCTTC.

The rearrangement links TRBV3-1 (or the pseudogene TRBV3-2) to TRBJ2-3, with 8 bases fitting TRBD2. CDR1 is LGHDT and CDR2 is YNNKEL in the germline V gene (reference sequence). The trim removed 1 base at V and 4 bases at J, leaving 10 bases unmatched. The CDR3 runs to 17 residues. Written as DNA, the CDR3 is TGTGCCAGCAGCCAAGGGCAGGCGGGACTAGACCCAGATACGCAGTATTTT. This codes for CASSQGQAGLDPDTQYF.

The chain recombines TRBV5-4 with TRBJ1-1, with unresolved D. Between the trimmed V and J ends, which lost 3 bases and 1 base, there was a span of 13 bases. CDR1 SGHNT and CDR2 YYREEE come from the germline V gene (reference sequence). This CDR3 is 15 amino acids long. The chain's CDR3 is CASSWRAVANTEAFF. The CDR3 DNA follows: TGTGCCAGCAGCTGGAGGGCTGTCGCGAACACTGAAGCTTTCTTT.

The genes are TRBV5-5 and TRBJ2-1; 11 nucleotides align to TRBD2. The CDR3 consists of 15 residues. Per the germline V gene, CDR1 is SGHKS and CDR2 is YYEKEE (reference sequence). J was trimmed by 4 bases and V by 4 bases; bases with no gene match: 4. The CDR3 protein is CASSPTSGGYNEQFF. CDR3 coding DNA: TGTGCCAGCAGCCCAACTAGCGGGGGATACAATGAGCAGTTCTTC.

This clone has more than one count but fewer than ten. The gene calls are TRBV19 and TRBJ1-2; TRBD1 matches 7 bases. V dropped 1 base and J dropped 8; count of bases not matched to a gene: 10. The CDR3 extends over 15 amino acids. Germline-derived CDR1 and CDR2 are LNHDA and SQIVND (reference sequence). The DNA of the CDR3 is TGTGCCAGTAGTATAGGTCCGACAGGGCTGCGAGGCTACACCTTC. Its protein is CASSIGPTGLRGYTF.